Listed below are T cell receptor beta chains from one sample, sequenced in a study of T cells after yellow fever vaccination. MiXCR was run by TCRdb on the 5' RACE reads, yielding one entry per CDR3 protein. The table lists hundreds of thousands of distinct CDR3 sequences, 15% to 20% of them singletons. The starting material was PBMCs, obtained 15 days after the yellow fever booster vaccination. These receptors were obtained from a man aged 25 to 40 who received the YFV17D yellow fever vaccine. Each CDR3 is given with its conserved first and last residue. A D gene is named only where the DNA matches it firmly. Where a row states a size, it is once, few, many or the class of an expanded clone; other rows omit it.

J: TRBJ2-3
length: 13
D: -
V: TRBV18
size: few
CDR3: CASSPYTGDTQYF
DNA: TGTGCCAGCTCACCATACACGGGAGATACGCAGTATTTT

J: TRBJ2-3
length: 16
D: -
V: TRBV9
size: -
CDR3: CASSGGSRVLGDTQYF
DNA: TGTGCCAGCAGCGGGGGATCGCGGGTCTTGGGGGATACGCAGTATTTT

J: TRBJ2-1
length: 13
D: TRBD1
V: TRBV5-1
size: -
CDR3: CASSPGQGNEQFF
DNA: TGCGCCAGCAGCCCGGGACAGGGTAATGAGCAGTTCTTC

J: TRBJ2-7
length: 16
D: -
V: TRBV2
size: -
CDR3: CASSESGDRPPYEQYF
DNA: TGTGCCAGCAGTGAAAGCGGAGACAGACCTCCCTACGAGCAGTACTTC

J: TRBJ2-5
length: 15
D: -
V: TRBV12-3/TRBV12-4
size: few
CDR3: CASSFLASEQETQYF
DNA: TGTGCCAGCAGTTTTCTGGCTAGCGAGCAAGAGACCCAGTACTTC

J: TRBJ2-7
length: 14
D: -
V: TRBV5-6
size: few
CDR3: CASSPGTRLSQQYF
DNA: TGTGCCAGCAGCCCCGGGACAAGGCTTAGTCAGCAGTACTTC

J: TRBJ2-3
length: 17
D: TRBD2
V: TRBV3-1
size: few
CDR3: CASSQTAGTSGWDTQYF
DNA: TGTGCCAGCAGCCAAACGGCGGGGACTAGCGGGTGGGATACGCAGTATTTT

J: TRBJ2-5
length: 12
D: -
V: TRBV10-2
size: -
CDR3: CATQDQQETQYF
DNA: TGCGCCACCCAGGACCAACAAGAGACCCAGTACTTC

J: TRBJ2-1
length: 16
D: TRBD2
V: TRBV24-1
size: -
CDR3: CATSDSGTSGYNEQFF
DNA: TGTGCCACCAGTGACTCCGGGACTAGCGGCTACAATGAGCAGTTCTTC

J: TRBJ2-3
length: 14
D: TRBD2
V: TRBV5-1
size: few
CDR3: CASSLSGGSDTQYF
DNA: TGCGCCAGCAGCCTTTCGGGAGGCTCAGATACGCAGTATTTT

J: TRBJ2-3
length: 14
D: -
V: TRBV19
size: -
CDR3: CASSRSLSPDTQYF
DNA: TGTGCCAGTAGTAGATCCCTTTCCCCAGATACGCAGTATTTT

J: TRBJ2-7
length: 14
D: -
V: TRBV5-1
size: few
CDR3: CASSLEVDSYEQYF
DNA: TGCGCCAGCAGCCTAGAAGTGGACTCCTACGAGCAGTACTTC

J: TRBJ2-3
length: 14
D: -
V: TRBV20-1
size: -
CDR3: CSASVSGGTDTQYF
DNA: TGCAGTGCTAGCGTTTCGGGAGGCACAGATACGCAGTATTTT

J: TRBJ1-2
length: 14
D: -
V: TRBV6-5
size: few
CDR3: CASGRGGARSGYTF
DNA: TGTGCCAGCGGACGGGGGGGGGCGCGTTCTGGCTACACCTTC

J: TRBJ2-5
length: 15
D: -
V: TRBV5-1
size: few
CDR3: CASSLAGQVQETQYF
DNA: TGCGCCAGCAGCTTGGCTGGTCAGGTCCAAGAGACCCAGTACTTC

J: TRBJ2-7
length: 13
D: -
V: TRBV20-1
size: -
CDR3: CSAWRTDSYEQYF
DNA: TGCAGTGCTTGGCGGACAGACTCCTACGAGCAGTACTTC

J: TRBJ2-1
length: 17
D: -
V: TRBV15
size: few
CDR3: CATSREGAGGVYNEQFF
DNA: TGTGCCACCAGCAGAGAAGGGGCAGGGGGGGTCTACAATGAGCAGTTCTTC

J: TRBJ2-6
length: 15
D: -
V: TRBV4-3
size: -
CDR3: CASSQEPRGANVLTF
DNA: TGCGCCAGCAGCCAAGAGCCGCGGGGGGCCAACGTCCTGACTTTC

J: TRBJ1-6
length: 15
D: -
V: TRBV7-9
size: few
CDR3: CASSLDTSYNSPLHF
DNA: TGTGCCAGCAGCTTAGATACATCATATAATTCACCCCTCCACTTT

J: TRBJ2-7
length: 15
D: -
V: TRBV28
size: -
CDR3: CASSWSGTGVYEQYF
DNA: TGTGCCAGCAGTTGGTCCGGCACGGGGGTCTACGAGCAGTACTTC

J: TRBJ2-7
length: 15
D: -
V: TRBV7-6
size: -
CDR3: CASSLAEGSDFEQYF
DNA: TGTGCCAGCAGCTTAGCGGAAGGGTCCGATTTCGAGCAGTACTTC

J: TRBJ2-1
length: 15
D: -
V: TRBV5-1
size: -
CDR3: CASSLLPDSLKEQFF
DNA: TGCGCCAGCAGCTTGCTGCCGGACAGCTTAAAAGAGCAGTTCTTC

J: TRBJ2-3
length: 14
D: TRBD2
V: TRBV20-1
size: many
CDR3: CSVWGLAGTDTQYF
DNA: TGCAGTGTCTGGGGACTAGCGGGCACAGATACGCAGTATTTT

J: TRBJ1-1
length: 15
D: TRBD1
V: TRBV20-1
size: -
CDR3: CSARIQGARNTEAFF
DNA: TGCAGTGCTAGAATCCAGGGGGCGAGGAACACTGAAGCTTTCTTT

J: TRBJ2-3
length: 10
D: -
V: TRBV20-1
size: few
CDR3: CSAWEDTQYF
DNA: TGCAGTGCTTGGGAGGATACGCAGTATTTT

J: TRBJ2-1
length: 15
D: TRBD2
V: TRBV2
size: few
CDR3: CASSEQREGRDEQFF
DNA: TGTGCCAGCAGTGAGCAGCGGGAGGGCCGAGATGAGCAGTTCTTC

J: TRBJ2-1
length: 15
D: -
V: TRBV11-3
size: few
CDR3: CASSLVPAAANEQFF
DNA: TGTGCCAGCAGCTTAGTCCCGGCAGCGGCCAATGAGCAGTTCTTC

J: TRBJ2-1
length: 15
D: -
V: TRBV19
size: few
CDR3: CASSYPGLGGSEQFF
DNA: TGTGCCAGTAGTTATCCGGGACTAGGGGGCAGTGAGCAGTTCTTC

J: TRBJ2-3
length: 15
D: TRBD1
V: TRBV2
size: -
CDR3: CASRRQGPLYDTQYF
DNA: TGTGCCAGCAGGCGACAGGGGCCCTTATATGATACGCAGTATTTT

J: TRBJ2-1
length: 15
D: TRBD2
V: TRBV10-3
size: -
CDR3: CAISDVLAGVNEQFF
DNA: TGTGCCATCAGTGATGTACTAGCGGGAGTCAATGAGCAGTTCTTC

J: TRBJ2-1
length: 14
D: TRBD2
V: TRBV12-3/TRBV12-4
size: -
CDR3: CASRPSGRVDEQFF
DNA: TGTGCCAGCAGGCCTAGCGGGAGGGTTGATGAGCAGTTCTTC

J: TRBJ2-7
length: 14
D: TRBD2
V: TRBV20-1
size: few
CDR3: CSATGTSGNYEQYF
DNA: TGCAGTGCTACCGGGACTAGCGGGAATTACGAGCAGTACTTC

J: TRBJ2-1
length: 15
D: -
V: TRBV27
size: -
CDR3: CASSPNTFLYNEQFF
DNA: TGTGCCAGCAGCCCAAATACCTTCTTGTACAATGAGCAGTTCTTC

J: TRBJ2-1
length: 16
D: TRBD2
V: TRBV5-4
size: -
CDR3: CASSAGTSGRRNEQFF
DNA: TGTGCCAGCAGCGCCGGGACTAGCGGGAGACGGAATGAGCAGTTCTTC

J: TRBJ2-1
length: 15
D: -
V: TRBV6-2/TRBV6-3
size: few
CDR3: CASSFSVPSYNEQFF
DNA: TGTGCCAGCAGTTTTAGCGTACCTTCCTACAATGAGCAGTTCTTC

J: TRBJ2-2
length: 15
D: -
V: TRBV2
size: many
CDR3: CASSAVQMNTGELFF
DNA: TGTGCCAGCAGTGCGGTACAGATGAACACCGGGGAGCTGTTTTTT

J: TRBJ2-5
length: 14
D: TRBD2
V: TRBV20-1
size: few
CDR3: CSASGLAGDETQYF
DNA: TGCAGTGCTAGTGGACTAGCGGGAGATGAGACCCAGTACTTC

J: TRBJ2-7
length: 14
D: TRBD2
V: TRBV20-1
size: -
CDR3: CSARNLAGEGEQYF
DNA: TGCAGTGCTAGAAACCTAGCGGGAGAAGGCGAGCAGTACTTC

J: TRBJ2-6
length: 16
D: -
V: TRBV6-2/TRBV6-3
size: few
CDR3: CASSYQGGSGANVLTF
DNA: TGTGCCAGCAGTTACCAGGGAGGCTCTGGGGCCAACGTCCTGACTTTC

J: TRBJ1-3
length: 16
D: -
V: TRBV6-5
size: -
CDR3: CASSHRSRSSGNTIYF
DNA: TGTGCCAGCAGTCACAGGTCTCGGAGCTCTGGAAACACCATATATTTT

J: TRBJ2-7
length: 19
D: TRBD2
V: TRBV6-1
size: -
CDR3: CASRRTGYGTSGSSYEQYF
DNA: TGTGCCAGCAGAAGGACAGGGTATGGGACTAGCGGGAGTTCCTACGAGCAGTACTTC

J: TRBJ2-3
length: 12
D: -
V: TRBV18
size: few
CDR3: CASSPPNWFRYF
DNA: TGTGCCAGCTCACCACCGAATTGGTTTCGGTATTTT

J: TRBJ1-2
length: 13
D: -
V: TRBV5-5
size: -
CDR3: CASNTGTNYGYTF
DNA: TGTGCCAGCAATACAGGGACCAACTATGGCTACACCTTC